This TCR beta chain was retrieved from a study of identical twins. This clonotype was counted at least ten times. CDR1 and CDR2 from the germline V gene are KGHDR and SFDVKD. V was trimmed by 1 base and J by 6 bases, leaving 27 bases between them. The CDR3 has 20 amino acids. TCRdb independently ran MiXCR on the 5' RACE reads; one entry per CDR3 protein. The sample consists of roughly 350,000 distinct CDR3 sequences, more than 9% of them appearing once. The same specimen was also included in a second study, on yellow fever vaccine responses in identical twins.

The sequence was collected from a young woman in good health. The chain couples TRBV24-1 to TRBJ2-1; D not certain. Sequencing was performed on CD8+ T cells sorted from blood. The CDR3 protein is CATSDFNTAPSPGTSNEQFF. As DNA, the CDR3 is TGTGCCACCAGTGATTTTAATACGGCCCCTAGTCCCGGAACGAGCAATGAGCAGTTCTTC.